These 23 T cell receptor beta chains were all obtained from the same sample, sequenced in a study of T cell responses to AZD1222 COVID-19 vaccine (dated by TCRdb to the early 2020s). The sample's time point label is to be understood as: baseline before first vaccination. What the treatment or condition label conveys for this sample: meningococcal conjugate vaccine given as trial control. Library generation was performed with the immunoSEQ multiplex PCR assay. As stored in TCRdb, this immuneACCESS dataset retains in-frame rearrangements with V and J assigned. A fraction of the clones does not appear; measured against another copy, unresolved V genes explain less than half of the discrepancy, and the remainder lacks a known reason. A total of 80,000 or so clones appear in this sample, 90% to 95% of them only once. The top ten clones comprise about 4.9% of the sample. Source: peripheral blood, taken on day 0 of MenACWY control vaccination. These receptors were obtained from an adult in good health.

The chain employs TRBV7-9 and TRBJ1-1; tentatively, D is TRBD1 (6 bases). V lost 1 base to trimming and J lost 5 bases, with 11 bases between them. CDR3 size: 14 residues. Germline-derived CDR1 and CDR2 are SEHNR and FQNEAQ (reference sequence). CDR3 in DNA: TGTGCCAGCAGCTTAGAGGGGGGTGGGACTGAAGCTTTCTTT. This gives the protein CASSLEGGGTEAFF. The full variable domain, rest sourced from reference TRBV7-9 and TRBJ1-1, is DTGVSQNPRHKITKRGQNVTFRCDPISEHNRLYWYRQTLGQGPEFLTYFQNEAQLEKSRLLSDRFSAERPKGSFSTLEIQRTEQGDSAMYLCASSLEGGGTEAFFGQGTRLTVV.

The table lists this clone with a few counts. The chain is built from TRBV21-1 and TRBJ2-1; no check of the table's D call, TRBD2, against the DNA was made. TRBV21-1 is shown as a pseudogene. The CDR3 consists of 20 residues. CDR3 residues: CASSKAGLAGVESSYNEQFF. CDR3 nucleotides: TGTGCCAGCAGCAAAGCGGGACTAGCGGGAGTAGAAAGCTCCTACAATGAGCAGTTCTTC.

This clone has a single count. The rearrangement joins TRBV7-9 to TRBJ2-7, with D perhaps matching TRBD2 (6 bases). Germline CDR1 and CDR2: SEHNR and FQNEAQ (reference sequence). The CDR3 totals 14 residues. The V end was cut by 4 bases, the J end by 2 bases, with 12 bases between. The CDR3, as DNA: TGTGCCAGCAGCTACCGGGACTTTCCCTACGAGCAGTACTTC. As protein: CASSYRDFPYEQYF.

The chain links TRBV5-1 to TRBJ1-1; 10 bases fit TRBD1. This CDR3 spans 15 amino acids. Germline loops: CDR1 SGHRS, CDR2 YFSETQ. With V trimmed by 0 bases and J by 5 bases, 4 bases remained unmatched. The CDR3 DNA sequence: TGCGCCAGCAGCTTGGAGGGACAGGGGATTACTGAAGCTTTCTTT. The encoded protein is CASSLEGQGITEAFF. Looking up the rest from reference TRBV5-1 and TRBJ1-1 gives the full variable domain: KAGVTQTPRYLIKTRGQQVTLSCSPISGHRSVSWYQQTPGQGLQFLFEYFSETQRNKGNFPGRFSGRQFSNSRSEMNVSTLELGDSALYLCASSLEGQGITEAFFGQGTRLTVV.

The chain has TRBV3-1 (or the pseudogene TRBV3-2) and TRBJ1-6, with D maybe TRBD1 (5 bases). Trimming took off 3 bases at V and 10 bases at J, with 13 bases between the two ends. The length of the CDR3 is 14 residues. In germline, CDR1 is LGHDT, CDR2 YNNKEL (reference sequence). Written as DNA, the CDR3 is TGTGCCAGCAGCCACGACAGACGGGGGTCACCCCTCCACTTT. This translates into CASSHDRRGSPLHF.

The chain links TRBV5-1 to TRBJ2-1, with 11 bases matching TRBD2. J lost 4 bases, V lost 5 bases, and 5 bases had no gene match. Germline CDR1 reads SGHRS; CDR2 reads YFSETQ. The CDR3 covers 15 residues. The CDR3 loop reads CASRPSGRLYNEQFF. As DNA, the CDR3 is TGCGCCAGCAGGCCTAGCGGGAGGCTTTACAATGAGCAGTTCTTC.

The chain joins TRBV28 to TRBJ2-5; no definite D call. The CDR3 runs to 11 residues. Trimming pared 5 bases from V and 2 bases from J, leaving 3 bases between. Germline V lookup: CDR1 MDHEN, CDR2 SYDVKM. The CDR3 is CASSLQETQYF. For the CDR3, the DNA is TGTGCCAGCAGTCTGCAAGAGACCCAGTACTTC.

The V and J genes are TRBV5-4 and TRBJ1-2; D is uncertain. The V gene lost 5 bases and the J gene lost 2 bases, with 10 bases spanning the gap. The CDR3 extends over 13 amino acids. Germline CDR1 SGHNT, CDR2 YYREEE (reference sequence). The CDR3 reads CASSTGGNYGYTF. The DNA for the CDR3 is TGTGCCAGCAGTACTGGTGGCAACTATGGCTACACCTTC.

This chain joins TRBV11-3 and TRBJ1-1; 8 bases line up with TRBD1. Germline CDR1 is SGHNT and CDR2 is YENEEA. The CDR3 is made up of 12 amino acids. The trim removed 6 bases at V and 8 bases at J, leaving 5 bases unmatched. In DNA, the CDR3 is TGTGCCAGCAGGGAAGGGACAGGAGAAGCTTTCTTT. Protein product: CASREGTGEAFF.

The rearrangement joins TRBV6-5 to TRBJ1-1; maybe TRBD1 (5 bases). Trimming left V 6 bases short and J 0 bases short, with 11 bases between. The CDR3 has 14 residues. CDR1 and CDR2 (germline): MNHEY, SVGAGI. CDR3 nucleotide sequence: TGTGCCAGCAGCCCGACAGTTATGAACACTGAAGCTTTCTTT. Translated, it gives CASSPTVMNTEAFF.

The chain employs TRBV27 and TRBJ2-2, with TRBD2 matching 7 bases. There are 15 residues in the CDR3. Germline loops: CDR1 MNHEY, CDR2 SMNVEV (reference sequence). The ends lost 4 bases at V and 6 bases at J; junction bases unmatched: 8. The CDR3 reads CASSSTSSFPGELFF. The CDR3, as DNA: TGTGCCAGCAGTTCGACTAGCTCTTTCCCCGGGGAGCTGTTTTTT.

The CDR3 DNA is TGCGCCAGCAGCTCAGAGCGCCTCGACACTGAAGCTTTCTTT. Amino acids: CASSSERLDTEAFF. The chain links TRBV5-1 to TRBJ1-1; the D is unclear. The germline gives CDR1 SGHRS, CDR2 YFSETQ. The V end was cut by 3 bases, the J end by 3 bases, with 12 bases between. The CDR3 extends over 14 amino acids.

For the CDR3, the DNA is TGCGCCAGCAAACCCAGGGGGACCCTGAACACTGAAGCTTTCTTT. Translation: CASKPRGTLNTEAFF. The chain joins TRBV4-1 to TRBJ1-1; 7 bases fit TRBD1. CDR1 is MGHRA and CDR2 is YSYEKL in the germline V gene. The V gene end was trimmed by 7 bases and the J gene end by 0 bases; junction bases not matched to a gene: 8. The CDR3 runs 15 residues.

The chain links TRBV5-8 to TRBJ2-2; D might be TRBD2 (6 bases). The CDR3 covers 15 residues. In germline, CDR1 is SGHTS, CDR2 YDEGEE. V was shortened by 4 bases and J by 6 bases, with 16 bases between the two germline ends. CDR3 residues: CASSPRTGVPGELFF. CDR3 in DNA: TGTGCCAGCAGCCCCAGGACGGGGGTTCCCGGGGAGCTGTTTTTT.

V and J are TRBV9 and TRBJ2-1; TRBD2 is a possible D gene (6 bases). From germline, CDR1 is SGDLS and CDR2 YYNGEE. Between the trimmed V and J ends, which lost 0 bases and 6 bases, there was a span of 16 bases. The CDR3 sequence is 16 residues long. The CDR3 sequence is CASSVAGDQGSNEQFF. CDR3 sequence (DNA): TGTGCCAGCAGCGTAGCGGGGGATCAAGGTTCCAATGAGCAGTTCTTC.

In this sample, this clone turned up a few times. This chain joins TRBV24-1 and TRBJ1-1; TRBD1 agrees at 8 bases. Unmatched junction bases numbered 7, after V lost 2 bases and J lost 6 bases. Germline V gene data show CDR1 as KGHDR and CDR2 as SFDVKD. CDR3 length: 15 amino acids. The CDR3 spells CATSDSRDRRAEAFF. In nucleotides, the CDR3 is TGTGCCACCAGTGATTCCCGGGACAGGAGGGCTGAAGCTTTCTTT.

V and J are TRBV5-1 and TRBJ1-4; D gene ambiguous. The V end was cut by 0 bases, the J end by 7 bases, with 13 bases between. Germline V gene data show CDR1 as SGHRS and CDR2 as YFSETQ. The CDR3 is 15 residues long. The CDR3 nucleotides read TGCGCCAGCAGCTTGGCCGGGCAATTGGGTGAAAAACTGTTTTTT. This codes for CASSLAGQLGEKLFF.

The chain has TRBV24-1 and TRBJ2-3, with 10 bases identical to TRBD2. Germline loops: CDR1 KGHDR, CDR2 SFDVKD. CDR3 length: 17 residues. V dropped 5 bases and J dropped 1; count of bases not matched to a gene: 8. The DNA of the CDR3 is TGTGCCACCAGTGCTAGCGGGAGAGGGGGAGGCACAGATACGCAGTATTTT. Its protein is CATSASGRGGGTDTQYF.

The chain has TRBV20-1 and TRBJ2-5; D uncertain. In germline, CDR1 is DFQATT, CDR2 SNEGSKA (reference sequence). V lost 2 bases and J lost 5, with 3 bases in between. This CDR3 region has 10 residues. In nucleotides, the CDR3 is TGCAGTGCTAGACGCGAGACCCAGTACTTC. Protein product: CSARRETQYF.

The chain carries TRBV21-1 and TRBJ1-6; TRBD1, the D gene given by the table, was not confirmed from the DNA. TRBV21-1 constitutes a pseudogene. The CDR3 has 15 amino acids. The CDR3 DNA reads as TGTGCCAGCAGCAAATGCGGACAGTTGAATTCACCCCTCCACTTT. Amino acids: CASSKCGQLNSPLHF.

This sequence joins TRBV5-1 and TRBJ2-5; D is perhaps TRBD2 (5 bases). Deletions cut 2 bases from V and 5 bases from J, with 13 bases between. CDR3 size: 14 residues. From germline, CDR1 is SGHRS and CDR2 YFSETQ. This chain's CDR3 is CASSLNGGLETQYF. The CDR3 DNA sequence: TGCGCCAGCAGCTTAAACGGCGGACTCGAGACCCAGTACTTC.

This clone was detected once. V usage is TRBV29-1 and J usage is TRBJ1-1; D not resolved. V was pared by 4 bases and J by 1 base, with 13 bases between. Germline CDR1 and CDR2: SQVTM and ANQGSEA. The CDR3 loop spans 14 amino acids. CDR3 sequence: CSVGKVPGNTEAFF. The CDR3 DNA sequence: TGCAGCGTTGGAAAAGTCCCGGGGAACACTGAAGCTTTCTTT.

V is TRBV10-1 and J is TRBJ1-5; 10 positions agree with TRBD1. J was trimmed by 4 bases and V by 8 bases; bases with no gene match: 8. Germline V gene data show CDR1 as WNHNN and CDR2 as SYGVQD (reference sequence). This CDR3 contains 15 residues. This chain's CDR3 is CASAWGQGINQPQHF. The CDR3 DNA follows: TGCGCCAGCGCGTGGGGACAGGGGATAAATCAGCCCCAGCATTTT.